This entry describes one T cell receptor (beta chain). Assay: immunoSEQ multiplex PCR; the TCRdb copy retains only in-frame clones and omits some. The data contain approximately 200,000 clones, more than 80% of them singletons. V shed 5 bases, J shed 0 bases, and the junction held 10 bases outside the gene matches. CDR1 and CDR2 (germline): SGHTA, FQGNSA. The CDR3 is made up of 18 amino acids. This entry belongs to a study of blood T cell repertoires in COVID-19. Study overall: Acute and convalescent COVID-19 samples came from the United States, Italy and Spain.

Recovered participants had two consecutive negative NP/OP PCR tests, healthcare professional clearance, or symptom resolution. The TCR was taken from a man between 60 and 75 years old who had recovered from COVID-19. Material for sequencing was PBMCs or T cells enriched from blood (not recorded which). J is TRBJ1-5 and V is TRBV7-2; 10 positions match TRBD1. The CDR3 nucleotides read TGTGCCAGCAGCGAAGACTTTGGGACAGGGGTTAGCAATCAGCCCCAGCATTTT. It codes for CASSEDFGTGVSNQPQHF.